The 30 T cell receptor beta chains presented below share a single source sample, sequenced in a study of T cells in severe cutaneous drug reactions. Sequenced patients had Stevens-Johnson syndrome or toxic epidermal necrolysis caused by carbamazepine. Bulk and single-cell libraries used iRepertoire multiplex PCR with TCR subtype-specific primers. TCRdb reworked the multiplex PCR reads into one entry per CDR3 protein, no DNA. This repertoire includes about 21,000 distinct CDR3 sequences. Sequencing was performed on PBMCs. The receptors stem from a human donor with toxic epidermal necrolysis, a severe cutaneous drug reaction.

This clonotype is classed as medium-sized (0.01 to 0.1%) by frequency. V and J are TRBV2 and TRBJ1-3. The CDR3 runs 14 residues. CDR1 and CDR2 (germline): SNHLY, FYNNEI. CDR3 amino acids: CASSTGISGNTIYF.

The chain carries TRBV3-1 and TRBJ2-1; with no DNA, the TCRdb D assignment of TRBD1 cannot be verified. Germline V gives CDR1 LGHDT, CDR2 YNNKEL (reference sequence). The CDR3 runs to 14 residues. This chain's CDR3 is CASSRRQAYNEQFF.

The chain carries TRBV3-1 and TRBJ1-3. CDR3 size: 15 residues. CDR1 is LGHDT and CDR2 is YNNKEL in the germline V gene (reference sequence). CDR3 in amino acids: CASSQDRLSGNTIYF.

V and J are TRBV18 and TRBJ1-2; TCRdb names TRBD1, which stays unverified in the absence of DNA. The germline V gene has CDR1 KGHSH and CDR2 LQKENI. There are 16 residues in the CDR3. The CDR3: CASSPLREITRGGYTF.

The chain links TRBV14 to TRBJ1-1; with no DNA, the TCRdb D assignment of TRBD1 cannot be verified. CDR1 is SGHDN, CDR2 FVKESK, per germline. This CDR3 contains 15 residues. The CDR3 reads CASSPHTGEDTEAFF.

V usage is TRBV12-3 or TRBV12-4 and J usage is TRBJ1-6; TCRdb proposes TRBD1, but this gene call is untestable without DNA. The CDR3 is 13 residues long. The CDR3 region is CASRDRVNSPLHF.

The chain carries TRBV4-1 and TRBJ2-7; the TRBD2 assignment by TCRdb is unverifiable without DNA. Germline V gene data show CDR1 as MGHRA and CDR2 as YSYEKL. This CDR3 comprises 15 residues. CDR3 amino acids: CASSPRAASSYEQYF.

V gene TRBV7-9 combines with J gene TRBJ2-2. The CDR3 spans 12 residues. Germline V gene data show CDR1 as SEHNR and CDR2 as FQNEAQ (reference sequence). CDR3 protein: CASSLRWGELFF. The entire variable domain, with the rest obtained from reference TRBV7-9 and TRBJ2-2, is as follows: DTGVSQNPRHKITKRGQNVTFRCDPISEHNRLYWYRQTLGQGPEFLTYFQNEAQLEKSRLLSDRFSAERPKGSFSTLEIQRTEQGDSAMYLCASSLRWGELFFGEGSRLTVL.

The rearrangement uses TRBV19 and TRBJ2-3. The CDR3 consists of 14 residues. Germline V gives CDR1 LNHDA, CDR2 SQIVND (reference sequence). CDR3: CASSPRSVTDTQYF. The full variable domain, its missing parts supplied by reference TRBV19 and TRBJ2-3, is DGGITQSPKYLFRKEGQNVTLSCEQNLNHDAMYWYRQDPGQGLRLIYYSQIVNDFQKGDIAEGYSVSREKKESFPLTVTSAQKNPTAFYLCASSPRSVTDTQYFGPGTRLTVL.

The genes are TRBV6-4 and TRBJ1-1. This CDR3 spans 13 amino acids. Germline lookup yields CDR1 MRHNA and CDR2 SNTAGT. The CDR3 protein is CASSGELGTEAFF.

By frequency, this clonotype registers medium-sized (0.01 to 0.1%). This sequence joins TRBV2 and TRBJ2-3; absent DNA, TCRdb's TRBD2 call cannot be checked. CDR1 is SNHLY, CDR2 FYNNEI, per germline. The CDR3 loop spans 15 amino acids. This CDR3 reads CASSIAGAGTDTQYF.

V usage is TRBV7-9 and J usage is TRBJ2-3; TCRdb returns TRBD2, unconfirmable since there is no DNA. The CDR3 spans 14 residues. CDR1 SEHNR and CDR2 FQNEAQ come from the germline V gene (reference sequence). The CDR3 here is CATPVLAGADTQYF. Supplemented by reference TRBV7-9 and TRBJ2-3, the full variable domain reads DTGVSQNPRHKITKRGQNVTFRCDPISEHNRLYWYRQTLGQGPEFLTYFQNEAQLEKSRLLSDRFSAERPKGSFSTLEIQRTEQGDSAMYLCATPVLAGADTQYFGPGTRLTVL.

The chain recombines TRBV4-2 with TRBJ2-1; with no DNA, the TCRdb D assignment of TRBD2 cannot be verified. CDR1 and CDR2 (germline): LGHNA, YNFKEQ. The CDR3 extends over 16 amino acids. The CDR3 loop reads CASSQAPGLAGSEQFF.

V gene TRBV10-3 combines with J gene TRBJ1-2. Germline V gene data show CDR1 as ENHRY and CDR2 as SYGVKD. This CDR3 has 15 residues. CDR3 residues: CAISQIAEANYGYTF.

The CDR3 is CASSHLAGEQYF. The rearrangement joins TRBV4-2 to TRBJ2-7; TCRdb designates TRBD2, a call that cannot be tested without DNA. The CDR3 runs 12 residues. Germline V CDR1 and CDR2: LGHNA, YNFKEQ.

The J gene is TRBJ2-1, the V gene TRBV11-3; the TRBD1 assignment by TCRdb is unverifiable without DNA. Per germline, CDR1 SGHNT and CDR2 YENEEA. CDR3 length: 13 residues. This CDR3 is CASSLRGSDEQFF.

The chain joins TRBV7-2 to TRBJ2-7; TCRdb names TRBD2, which stays unverified in the absence of DNA. In germline, CDR1 is SGHTA, CDR2 FQGNSA. The CDR3 sequence is 17 residues long. The CDR3 sequence: CASSLLARGAGSYEQYF.

The chain recombines TRBV4-3 with TRBJ2-5; TCRdb selects TRBD2, and the lack of DNA leaves this call unchecked. Per germline, CDR1 LGHNA and CDR2 YSLEER. CDR3 length: 16 residues. CDR3 residues: CASSQVAGRGLVTQYF.

The chain recombines TRBV5-1 with TRBJ1-3; TCRdb gives TRBD1 as the D gene, but with no DNA this cannot be confirmed. There are 14 residues in the CDR3. Looked up from germline, CDR1 is SGHRS and CDR2 is YFSETQ. The CDR3 loop is CASSFDRTGNTIYF.

The chain combines TRBV7-6 with TRBJ2-1; the TCRdb D gene call, TRBD2, has no DNA to confirm it. CDR1 and CDR2 (germline): SGHVS, FNYEAQ. The CDR3 spans 17 residues. CDR3 loop: CASSEGTSGRLEGEQFF.

The chain links TRBV5-1 to TRBJ1-2. Germline CDR1 is SGHRS and CDR2 is YFSETQ. This CDR3 comprises 15 residues. The CDR3 protein is CASSFAPEDNYGYTF.

The V and J genes are TRBV5-4 and TRBJ2-1. Germline CDR1 SGHNT, CDR2 YYREEE (reference sequence). This CDR3 is built from 12 residues. The CDR3 is CASSYRPDEQFF.

Considering frequency, this clonotype is medium-sized (0.01 to 0.1%). The chain carries TRBV6-5 and TRBJ1-6; TCRdb's D call of TRBD1 is untestable without DNA. Germline V gene sequence: CDR1 MNHEY, CDR2 SVGAGI. This CDR3 is 15 amino acids long. CDR3: CASSYDRDYNSPLHF.

The chain couples TRBV7-9 to TRBJ2-7. This CDR3 region has 13 residues. The germline V gene encodes CDR1 SEHNR and CDR2 FQNEAQ (reference sequence). This chain's CDR3 is CASSHDSSYEQYF.

The chain combines TRBV29-1 with TRBJ1-2. The CDR3 contains 18 residues. CDR1 is SQVTM, CDR2 ANQGSEA, per germline. CDR3: CSVEDQSTAGRLTFGYTF.

This clonotype is classed as medium-sized by frequency. The chain uses TRBV2 and TRBJ2-7; there is no DNA to check the TCRdb D call of TRBD1. There are 16 residues in the CDR3. Per germline, CDR1 SNHLY and CDR2 FYNNEI. CDR3 loop: CASSEAGTGGGDEQYF. Full variable domain (outside the CDR3, taken from reference TRBV2 and TRBJ2-7): EPEVTQTPSHQVTQMGQEVILRCVPISNHLYFYWYRQILGQKVEFLVSFYNNEISEKSEIFDDQFSVERPDGSNFTLKIRSTKLEDSAMYFCASSEAGTGGGDEQYFGPGTRLTVT.

The rearrangement joins TRBV7-9 to TRBJ1-3; checking the TCRdb D call of TRBD1 is not possible without DNA. The CDR3 has 16 residues. In germline, CDR1 is SEHNR, CDR2 FQNEAQ (reference sequence). CDR3 sequence reads: CASSSSGQVQGNTIYF.

This chain's CDR3 is CASSLLGQGNNEQFF. The rearrangement uses TRBV12-3 or TRBV12-4 and TRBJ2-1; the TRBD1 assignment by TCRdb is unverifiable without DNA. The CDR3 totals 15 residues.

This chain connects TRBV15 to TRBJ1-5; TCRdb reports TRBD1, a call that lacks DNA to check it against. The germline gives CDR1 LNHNV, CDR2 YYDKDF (reference sequence). The CDR3 sequence is 13 residues long. CDR3 sequence: CATSTRGHQPQHF.

V is TRBV19 and J is TRBJ1-5. CDR1 is LNHDA, CDR2 SQIVND, per germline (reference sequence). CDR3 length: 13 amino acids. The CDR3 spells CASSMMSYQPQHF.